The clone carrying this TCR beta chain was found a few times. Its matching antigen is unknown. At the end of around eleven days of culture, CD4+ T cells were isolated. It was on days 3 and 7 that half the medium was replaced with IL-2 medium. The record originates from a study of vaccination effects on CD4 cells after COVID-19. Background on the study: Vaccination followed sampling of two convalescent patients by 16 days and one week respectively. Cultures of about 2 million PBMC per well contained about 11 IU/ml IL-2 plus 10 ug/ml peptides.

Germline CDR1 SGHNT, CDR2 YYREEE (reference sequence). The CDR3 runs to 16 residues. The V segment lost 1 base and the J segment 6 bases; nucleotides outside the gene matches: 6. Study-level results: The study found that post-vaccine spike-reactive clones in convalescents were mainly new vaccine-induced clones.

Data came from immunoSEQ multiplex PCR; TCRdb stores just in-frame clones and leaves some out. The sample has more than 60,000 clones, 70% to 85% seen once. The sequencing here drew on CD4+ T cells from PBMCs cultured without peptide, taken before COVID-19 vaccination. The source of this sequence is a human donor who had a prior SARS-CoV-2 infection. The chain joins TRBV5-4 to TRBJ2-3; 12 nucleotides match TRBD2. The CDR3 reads CASSLRASGGADTQYF. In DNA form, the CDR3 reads TGTGCCAGCAGCTTGAGGGCTAGCGGGGGGGCTGATACGCAGTATTTT.